This T cell receptor (beta chain) was sequenced in a study of T cell responses to AZD1222 COVID-19 vaccine (dated by TCRdb to about 2021). Broadly, across the study: Because spike-specific TCR depth and breadth did not differ between the two schedules, AZD1222 recipients who got a second dose at roughly 4 weeks were pooled with those who got a second dose at roughly 12 weeks. Enrollment into the trials was organized by age into subgroups of 18-55, 56-69 and 70-plus years, and those subgroups contained roughly 140, 27 and 60 TCR-sequenced participants, respectively. TCR sequencing covered 233 trial participants: about 210 given two doses of AZD1222 and some 25 given two doses of MenACWY control vaccine.

Results the study describes overall, beyond this receptor: Participants were mostly white British and included more females than males, and it was suggested by the authors that clonal diversity may have been underestimated. CD4 TCRs associated with the vaccine covered the entire spike protein, and the dominant responses were in regions 160-218 and 743-854. The 56-69-year group was small, and its depth increase did not reach significance, likely because of low power. Because no day 14 peak-response samples were available, the repertoires could be characterized only after the peak T cell response. After two AZD1222 doses, both the breadth and the depth of spike-specific TCRs were significantly higher than at day 0 and than in MenACWY recipients. Epitopes outside the regions mutated in the B.1.351 and B.1.1.7 variants were reportedly recognized by nearly half of the unique spike-specific TCRs. Conclusions about previously exposed vaccinees are limited because only six or seven AZD1222 recipients were SARS-CoV-2 seropositive at baseline.

The CDR3, from cysteine to phenylalanine, totals 15 residues. Only CDR3 DNA is held: 45 bases, read in frame from base 1. In the germline V gene, CDR1 corresponds to SGHTA and CDR2 to FQGTGA. Trimming takes 1 base off V and 5 bases off J; junction bases not matched to a gene: 4. In light of the paper, this sample's time point label describes: baseline before first vaccination. Samples from vaccinated people were obtained from the UK trials COV001 and COV002, which included a single-blind randomized controlled phase 2/3 trial of AZD1222 (ChAdOx1 nCoV-19) in healthy adults. For TCRbeta chain sequencing, PBMC samples were collected from trial participants at day 0 and at day 28 after the second dose. The CDR3 regions of human TCRbeta chains were analyzed by immunosequencing. The published analysis was carried out like this. Repertoire TCRs were matched against a reference library of SARS-CoV-2-specific TCRs generated with the MIRA antigen-specificity platform. Breadth meant the fraction of unique TCRs that were SARS-CoV-2-associated, whereas depth meant the fraction of total T cells that were SARS-CoV-2-associated. Using the MIRA data, every spike-specific TCR was mapped to the spike region that the TCR reacted to and assigned to either a CD4 or a CD8 class. Log10-transformed breadth and depth values were compared by one-way ANOVA with Sidak's multiple comparisons tests. In its TCRdb copy, this immuneACCESS table keeps in-frame sequences only and misses some clones. Where compared with another copy, unresolved V genes explain less than half of these, and the others have no known cause. Clone size and the V and J calls come from that table; the DNA yielded D and trimming. The sample table records 110,000 or so clones; roughly nine tenths of these occur just once. The ten largest clones capture under 5.5% of the sample.

This clone was picked up one time. What antigen it recognizes has not been identified. No qualities accompany the bases; no much larger clone lies one base away. The receptor was isolated from an adult in good health. Here the chain combines TRBV7-3 and TRBJ2-4; 8 nucleotides in the junction match TRBD1. The source was peripheral blood, collected on day 0 of AZD1222 vaccination. The CDR3 region reads CASSLMGTGQNIQYF. The nucleotides are TGTGCCAGCAGCTTAATGGGGACAGGACAAAACATTCAGTACTTC.